Below are 18 T cell receptor beta chains sequenced from a single sample in a study of blood T cells in healthy people across ages. Alongside a J-beta primer mix, a sample-barcoded 5' primer served in a second PCR lasting 7 to 11 cycles. TCRdb itself ran the 5' RACE reads through MiXCR, one entry per CDR3 protein. The sample has about 1.4 million distinct CDR3 sequences, roughly 64% seen once. Sequenced input: blood. These receptors originate from a man younger than 30 in good health.

This clonotype was detected only a few times. V is TRBV4-1 and J is TRBJ2-7; 10 bases fit TRBD1. V dropped 4 bases and J dropped 8; count of bases not matched to a gene: 11. Germline assignment: CDR1 MGHRA and CDR2 YSYEKL. The CDR3 has 15 amino acids. The CDR3: CASSRSGTGEFKQYF. DNA for the CDR3: TGCGCCAGCAGCCGGTCGGGGACAGGGGAGTTTAAGCAGTACTTC.

This clonotype showed up just a few times. The chain combines TRBV29-1 with TRBJ2-5; D possibly matches TRBD1 or TRBD2 (5 bases each). Germline V gives CDR1 SQVTM, CDR2 ANQGSEA. The CDR3 consists of 12 residues. The V gene lost 3 bases and the J gene lost 5 bases, with 10 bases spanning the gap. The CDR3 protein is CSVESGRETQYF. DNA for the CDR3: TGCAGCGTTGAGTCGGGGCGGGAGACCCAGTACTTC. Supplemented by reference TRBV29-1 and TRBJ2-5, the full variable domain reads SAVISQKPSRDICQRGTSLTIQCQVDSQVTMMFWYRQQPGQSLTLIATANQGSEATYESGFVIDKFPISRPNLTFSTLTVSNMSPEDSSIYLCSVESGRETQYFGPGTRLLVL.

This clonotype was counted once. The J gene is TRBJ1-1, the V gene TRBV20-1, with TRBD1 identical over 8 bases. The CDR3 is made up of 14 amino acids. J was trimmed by 7 bases and V by 5 bases; bases with no gene match: 12. CDR1 DFQATT and CDR2 SNEGSKA come from the germline V gene (reference sequence). Here the CDR3 reads CSAGITGGTGEAFF. CDR3 in DNA: TGCAGTGCTGGCATAACAGGGGGAACGGGTGAAGCTTTCTTT.

In its sample, this clonotype was seen once. The chain couples TRBV9 to TRBJ2-1, with 7 bases matching TRBD1. Germline V CDR1 and CDR2: SGDLS, YYNGEE. This CDR3 has 15 amino acids. V shed 2 bases and J 8 bases; nucleotides not matched to a gene: 10. CDR3 loop: CASSVRGTVQYEQFF. The CDR3 DNA is TGTGCCAGCAGCGTGAGGGGGACAGTTCAGTATGAGCAGTTCTTC.

The rearrangement uses TRBV4-1 and TRBJ2-4; TRBD2 agrees at 9 bases. V lost 0 bases and J lost 0; bases outside the gene matches: 12. Germline V gene sequence: CDR1 MGHRA, CDR2 YSYEKL. The CDR3 is 20 residues long. The CDR3 sequence: CASSQDQGGGAIRAKNIQYF. The CDR3 DNA follows: TGCGCCAGCAGCCAAGATCAAGGCGGGGGGGCCATCCGAGCCAAAAACATTCAGTACTTC.

The rearrangement uses TRBV6-1 and TRBJ1-1; D is perhaps TRBD1 (5 bases). Per the germline V gene, CDR1 is MNHNS and CDR2 is SASEGT. V was cut by 8 bases and J by 3 bases, with 13 bases left in between. The CDR3 has 13 amino acids. This CDR3 reads CASAIVGDTEAFF. CDR3 sequence (DNA): TGTGCCAGCGCAATCGTAGGGGACACTGAAGCTTTCTTT.

This clonotype was detected only a few times. This chain joins TRBV29-1 and TRBJ2-1, with D possibly being TRBD1 or TRBD2 (5 bases each). Trimming left V 0 bases short and J 13 bases short, with 13 bases between. The germline CDR1 and CDR2 sequences are SQVTM and ANQGSEA. The CDR3 length is 12 residues. The CDR3 DNA is TGCAGCGTTGAAGATCCGCCGGGACCCCAGTTCTTC. This translates into CSVEDPPGPQFF.

CDR3 in amino acids: CSARDYGVRKGVYGYTF. The CDR3 region has the DNA TGCAGTGCTAGAGATTATGGGGTACGGAAGGGGGTCTATGGCTACACCTTC. The chain uses TRBV20-1 and TRBJ1-2; D may be TRBD1 (6 bases). Germline assignment: CDR1 DFQATT and CDR2 SNEGSKA (reference sequence). CDR3 size: 17 residues. The ends were cut back, 0 bases at V and 4 bases at J, with 21 bases in the middle.

This clonotype appeared a few times. The chain has TRBV20-1 and TRBJ2-3; tentatively, D is TRBD1 (6 bases). The CDR3 sequence is 15 residues long. CDR1 is DFQATT, CDR2 SNEGSKA, per germline (reference sequence). The V end lost 3 bases, the J end lost 2 bases, and 15 bases lay between the germline ends. The CDR3 DNA reads as TGCAGTGCTAGGGGCAGGGGCCTTCTCACAGATACGCAGTATTTT. Amino acid sequence: CSARGRGLLTDTQYF.

A few counts support this clonotype. The rearrangement uses TRBV20-1 and TRBJ2-3, with D tentatively TRBD2 (7 bases). CDR3 length equals 13 residues. CDR1 is DFQATT and CDR2 is SNEGSKA in the germline V gene (reference sequence). Trimming took off 8 bases at V and 5 bases at J, with 17 bases between the two ends. DNA of the CDR3: TGCAGTTCCCACGGGGGGCGGGGAGATACGCAGTATTTT. Translation: CSSHGGRGDTQYF.

This sequence joins TRBV6-5 and TRBJ2-3; D remains unclear. Trimming pared 2 bases from V and 5 bases from J, leaving 11 bases between. The CDR3 length is 14 residues. The germline CDR1 and CDR2 sequences are MNHEY and SVGAGI. CDR3 region: CASSYGPVVDTQYF. The DNA of the CDR3 is TGTGCCAGCAGTTACGGGCCGGTGGTAGATACGCAGTATTTT.

The chain is built from TRBV12-5 and TRBJ1-5, with a possible D match to TRBD1 (5 bases). The germline V gene has CDR1 LGHNT and CDR2 FRNRAP. CDR3 length: 16 residues. Trimming pared 4 bases from V and 1 base from J, leaving 14 bases between. CDR3 sequence: CASGSGTRRSNQPQHF. CDR3 nucleotide sequence: TGTGCTAGTGGTTCCGGGACCCGACGGAGCAATCAGCCCCAGCATTTT.

This clonotype has just a few counts. This rearrangement joins TRBV20-1 to TRBJ2-5; 7 bases map to TRBD2. The DNA matches TRBJ2-7 better at its end, which makes the J call doubtful. Germline CDR1 reads DFQATT; CDR2 reads SNEGSKA (reference sequence). There are 14 residues in the CDR3. CDR3: CSARDPGGGPEQYF. Written as DNA, the CDR3 is TGCAGTGCTAGAGATCCGGGAGGCGGTCCCGAGCAGTACTTC.

This clonotype showed up just a few times. The rearrangement uses TRBV11-2 and TRBJ2-1; tentatively, D is TRBD2 (6 bases). Trimming left V 1 base short and J 6 bases short, with 13 bases between. The CDR3 is 15 amino acids. Germline lookup yields CDR1 SGHAT and CDR2 FQNNGV. The CDR3 reads CASSLGAGSSNEQFF. CDR3 nucleotides: TGTGCCAGCAGCTTAGGTGCGGGAAGTAGCAATGAGCAGTTCTTC.

The chain links TRBV27 to TRBJ2-7; D unresolved. Germline CDR1 is MNHEY and CDR2 is SMNVEV (reference sequence). The V end lost 3 bases, the J end lost 3 bases, and 9 bases lay between the germline ends. The CDR3 length is 13 residues. The CDR3 loop is CASSFQADYEQYF. CDR3 bases: TGTGCCAGCAGTTTTCAGGCCGACTACGAGCAGTACTTC.

The V and J genes are TRBV10-3 and TRBJ2-3, with D unclear. Trimming stripped 5 bases from V and 0 bases from J, with 9 bases between. Per the germline V gene, CDR1 is ENHRY and CDR2 is SYGVKD. There are 14 residues in the CDR3. The CDR3 reads CAISNQESTDTQYF. CDR3 sequence (DNA): TGTGCCATCAGTAACCAGGAGAGCACAGATACGCAGTATTTT.

In its sample, this clonotype was seen once. For the CDR3, the DNA is TGTGCCAGCAGTTACTCGGGAGAAGGGGACAGTCACTATGGCTACACCTTC. Its protein is CASSYSGEGDSHYGYTF. J is TRBJ1-2 and V is TRBV6-6; 7 nucleotides line up with TRBD1. The CDR3 consists of 17 residues. The ends lost 0 bases at V and 3 bases at J; junction bases unmatched: 10. Germline CDR1 and CDR2: MNHNY and SVGAGI (reference sequence).

V and J are TRBV4-2 and TRBJ1-1, with 7 bases identical to TRBD1. CDR3 size: 13 residues. The V gene's germline CDR1 is LGHNA and CDR2 YNFKEQ. Trimming cost V 2 bases and J 7 bases; bases outside gene matches: 4. The CDR3 spells CASSQQGEVEAFF. DNA for the CDR3: TGTGCCAGCAGCCAACAGGGGGAAGTTGAAGCTTTCTTT.